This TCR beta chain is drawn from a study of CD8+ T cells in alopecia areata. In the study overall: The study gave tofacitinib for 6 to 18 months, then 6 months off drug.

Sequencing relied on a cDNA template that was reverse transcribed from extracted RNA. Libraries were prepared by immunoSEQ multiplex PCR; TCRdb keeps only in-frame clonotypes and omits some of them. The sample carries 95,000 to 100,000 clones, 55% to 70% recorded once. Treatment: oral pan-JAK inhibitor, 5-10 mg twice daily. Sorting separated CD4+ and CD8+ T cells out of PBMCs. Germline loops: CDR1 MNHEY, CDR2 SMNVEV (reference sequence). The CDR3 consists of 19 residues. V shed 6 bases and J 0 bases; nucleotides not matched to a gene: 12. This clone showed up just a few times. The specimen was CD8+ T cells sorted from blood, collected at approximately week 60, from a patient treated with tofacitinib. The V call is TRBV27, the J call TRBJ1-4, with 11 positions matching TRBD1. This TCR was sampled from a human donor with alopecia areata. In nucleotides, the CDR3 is TGTGCCAGCAGCCTTAGGTGGACAGGGGGCCGGACAACTAATGAAAAACTGTTTTTT. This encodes CASSLRWTGGRTTNEKLFF.